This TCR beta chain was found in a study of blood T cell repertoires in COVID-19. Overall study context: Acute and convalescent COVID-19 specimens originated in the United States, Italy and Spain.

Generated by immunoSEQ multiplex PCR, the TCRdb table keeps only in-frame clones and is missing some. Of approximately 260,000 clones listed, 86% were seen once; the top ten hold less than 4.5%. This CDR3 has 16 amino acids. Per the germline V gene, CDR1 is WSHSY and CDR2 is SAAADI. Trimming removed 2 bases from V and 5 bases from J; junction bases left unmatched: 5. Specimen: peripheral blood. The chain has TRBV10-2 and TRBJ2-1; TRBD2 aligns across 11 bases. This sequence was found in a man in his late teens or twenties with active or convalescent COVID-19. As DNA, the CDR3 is TGCGCCAGCAGTGAGGTAGCGGGGGGGGCGAACAATGAGCAGTTCTTC. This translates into CASSEVAGGANNEQFF.